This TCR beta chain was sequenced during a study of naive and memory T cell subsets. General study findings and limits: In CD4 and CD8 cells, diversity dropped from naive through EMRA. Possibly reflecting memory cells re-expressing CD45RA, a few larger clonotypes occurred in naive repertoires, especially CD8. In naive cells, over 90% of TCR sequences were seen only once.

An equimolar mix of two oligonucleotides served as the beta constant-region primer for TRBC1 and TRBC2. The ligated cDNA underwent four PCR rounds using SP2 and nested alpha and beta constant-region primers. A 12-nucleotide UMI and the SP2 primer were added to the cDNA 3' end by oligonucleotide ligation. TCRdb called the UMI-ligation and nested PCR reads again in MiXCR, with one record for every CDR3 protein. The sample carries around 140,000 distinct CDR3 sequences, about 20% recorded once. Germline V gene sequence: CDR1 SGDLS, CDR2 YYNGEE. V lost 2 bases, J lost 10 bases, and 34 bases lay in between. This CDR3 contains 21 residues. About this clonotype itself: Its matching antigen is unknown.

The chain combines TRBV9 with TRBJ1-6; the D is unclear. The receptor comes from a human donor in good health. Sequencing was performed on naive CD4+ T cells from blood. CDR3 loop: CASSVRLHLFGRLPETSPLHF. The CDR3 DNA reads TGTGCCAGCAGCGTCAGACTTCATCTTTTTGGACGACTGCCAGAGACGTCACCCCTCCACTTT.